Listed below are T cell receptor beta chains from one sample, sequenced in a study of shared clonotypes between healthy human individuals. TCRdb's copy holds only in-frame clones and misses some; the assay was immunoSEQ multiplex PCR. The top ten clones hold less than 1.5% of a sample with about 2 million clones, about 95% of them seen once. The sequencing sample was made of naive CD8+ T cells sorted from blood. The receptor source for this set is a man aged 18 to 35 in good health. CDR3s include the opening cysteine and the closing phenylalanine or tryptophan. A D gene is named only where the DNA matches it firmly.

CASSLGGDELFF	NA	TRBJ1-4	TRBV11-2
CASSLGGTSGPYEQYF	TRBD2	TRBJ2-7	TRBV13
CATSFGGGEQYF	NA	TRBJ2-7	TRBV19
CASSGQARYGYTF	TRBD1	TRBJ1-2	TRBV19
CASSYGTDYGYTF	NA	TRBJ1-2	TRBV27
CSVEDRSRGNYGYTF	NA	TRBJ1-2	TRBV29-1
CASSIGLAERSSYEQYF	TRBD2	TRBJ2-7	TRBV5-6
CASSPLLGHSYNEQFF	NA	TRBJ2-1	TRBV7-6
CASSFSEVSSYEQYF	NA	TRBJ2-7	TRBV14
CASSPDSYSNQPQHF	NA	TRBJ1-5	TRBV18
CASSQGAAEGGYTF	TRBD1	TRBJ1-2	TRBV25-1
CASSELGGGGEQYF	NA	TRBJ2-7	TRBV10-2
CASSPGGVSEQFF	NA	TRBJ2-1	TRBV27
CASSMGQGEYEQYF	TRBD1	TRBJ2-7	TRBV13
CASSQPGSYNEQFF	NA	TRBJ2-1	TRBV4-1
CASRKRTGGDEQFF	NA	TRBJ2-1	TRBV6-1
CASSFGQGSYEQYF	TRBD1	TRBJ2-7	TRBV5-6
CAFQGTELFF	TRBD1	TRBJ1-4	TRBV30
CASSWDRGGTEAFF	TRBD1	TRBJ1-1	TRBV2
CASSFLVSAGATYEQYF	TRBD2	TRBJ2-7	TRBV5-4
CASSFPYNSPLHF	NA	TRBJ1-6	TRBV7-9
CASSLGRAVEQYF	NA	TRBJ2-7	TRBV13
CASSAGTLPNEQYF	NA	TRBJ2-7	TRBV9
CASSQDPEGGWTEAFF	NA	TRBJ1-1	TRBV4-3
CASSLNPGHTEAFF	NA	TRBJ1-1	TRBV27
CASSQDSGSSYEQYF	NA	TRBJ2-7	TRBV4-1
CASSQQGPENTEAFF	TRBD1	TRBJ1-1	TRBV7-9
CASSQSGTGPYEQYF	TRBD1	TRBJ2-7	TRBV6-1
CASSYSTTSGPYEQYF	TRBD2	TRBJ2-7	TRBV6-5
CASSVAGYGYTF	NA	TRBJ1-2	TRBV25-1
CASSRSTSGQETQYF	TRBD2	TRBJ2-5	TRBV5-4
CASSPEGPGIYGYTF	NA	TRBJ1-2	TRBV4-1
CASSFRDSNQPQHF	NA	TRBJ1-5	TRBV5-8
CASSQDRSSVYEQYF	NA	NA	TRBV4-3
CASSDGSRGYTYEQYF	NA	TRBJ2-7	TRBV2
CASSLIADYNEQFF	NA	TRBJ2-1	TRBV7-6
CASSQGTPNEQFF	NA	TRBJ2-1	TRBV4-3
CASSPGTSGYNEQFF	TRBD2	TRBJ2-1	TRBV7-6
CASSLDRGSSYEQYF	TRBD1	TRBJ2-7	TRBV4-1
CASRELGEGEQYF	TRBD2	TRBJ2-7	TRBV19
CASSQAVAGREKTQYF	TRBD2	TRBJ2-5	TRBV4-1
CASSLGPTEAFF	NA	TRBJ1-1	TRBV5-1